These 16 T cell receptor beta chains were sequenced from one sample in a study of blood T cell repertoires in COVID-19. Some clones are missing from TCRdb's copy, which holds only in-frame ones; the method was immunoSEQ multiplex PCR. This table holds just over 250,000 clones, about 88% found once. The sequenced material came from peripheral blood. These receptors all stem from a man aged 55 to 70 who had recovered from COVID-19.

J is TRBJ1-2 and V is TRBV6-5, with 9 positions matching TRBD1. With 4 bases clipped from V and 4 bases from J, the junction kept 7 bases outside the gene matches. CDR3 length equals 15 residues. Germline V lookup: CDR1 MNHEY, CDR2 SVGAGI. The CDR3 region has the DNA TGTGCCAGCAGTTCCTGGGACAGGGCTACCTATGGCTACACCTTC. It encodes CASSSWDRATYGYTF.

The genes are TRBV30 and TRBJ1-2; 7 bases align to TRBD1. The CDR3 contains 14 residues. Germline CDR1 GTSNPN, CDR2 SVGIG (reference sequence). With V trimmed by 2 bases and J by 8 bases, 11 bases remained unmatched. This CDR3 reads CAWSLQGTLAGYTF. In DNA, the CDR3 is TGTGCCTGGAGTCTACAGGGGACCCTCGCCGGCTACACCTTC.

The J gene is TRBJ1-3, the V gene TRBV19, with 7 nucleotides matching TRBD1. V was clipped by 0 bases and J by 0 bases; unmatched bases: 5. The germline gives CDR1 LNHDA, CDR2 SQIVND (reference sequence). The CDR3 sequence is 17 residues long. Written as DNA, the CDR3 is TGTGCCAGTAGTATAGACGGACAGGCGGTCTCTGGAAACACCATATATTTT. It encodes CASSIDGQAVSGNTIYF.

The V and J genes are TRBV5-6 and TRBJ2-5; TRBD2 matches 7 bases. The CDR3 loop spans 17 amino acids. J gave up 5 bases and V 2 bases, and 15 bases lay outside the gene matches. Germline lookup yields CDR1 SGHDT and CDR2 YYEEEE. This CDR3 is CASSLNMDRRGKETQYF. The CDR3 coding sequence is TGTGCCAGCAGCTTAAATATGGATAGGCGGGGGAAGGAGACCCAGTACTTC.

The rearrangement uses TRBV4-2 and TRBJ1-2, with 9 nucleotides matching TRBD1. The CDR3 is 13 residues long. CDR1 is LGHNA, CDR2 YNFKEQ, per germline. V lost 5 bases to trimming and J lost 6 bases; unmatched junction nucleotides: 4. Here the CDR3 DNA reads TGTGCCAGCAGCTTGGACAGGGGCAATGGCTACACCTTC. Translation: CASSLDRGNGYTF.

The chain links TRBV19 to TRBJ1-6; D is ambiguous. The CDR3 is made up of 15 amino acids. Trimming shortened V by 5 bases and J by 0 bases, and 8 bases separated the two germline ends. Germline V gene lookup returns CDR1 LNHDA and CDR2 SQIVND (reference sequence). For the CDR3, the DNA is TGTGCCAGTAGTCGTGCTAGCTCCTATAATTCACCCCTCCACTTT. It specifies CASSRASSYNSPLHF. The full variable domain, completed using reference TRBV19 and TRBJ1-6, is DGGITQSPKYLFRKEGQNVTLSCEQNLNHDAMYWYRQDPGQGLRLIYYSQIVNDFQKGDIAEGYSVSREKKESFPLTVTSAQKNPTAFYLCASSRASSYNSPLHFGNGTRLTVT.

This rearrangement joins TRBV5-5 to TRBJ2-3, with 9 positions matching TRBD2. The CDR3 is 18 amino acids. V lost 0 bases, J lost 1 base, and 9 bases stayed unmatched. Germline CDR1 reads SGHKS; CDR2 reads YYEKEE (reference sequence). This CDR3 is CASSLGSGGGAGTDTQYF. As DNA, the CDR3 is TGTGCCAGCAGCTTGGGTTCAGGCGGGGGGGCCGGCACAGATACGCAGTATTTT.

The chain uses TRBV3-1 (or the pseudogene TRBV3-2) and TRBJ1-2, with 8 bases identical to TRBD1. The CDR3 runs to 16 residues. V dropped 3 bases and J dropped 4; count of bases not matched to a gene: 10. Germline V gene sequence: CDR1 LGHDT, CDR2 YNNKEL (reference sequence). The chain's CDR3 is CASSHRGTGIAYGYTF. In DNA form, the CDR3 reads TGTGCCAGCAGCCACCGAGGGACAGGAATTGCCTATGGCTACACCTTC.

This clone was found a few times. The V call is TRBV3-1 (or the pseudogene TRBV3-2), the J call TRBJ2-7, with 8 bases aligning to TRBD1. V lost 2 bases, J lost 6 bases, and 12 bases stayed unmatched. Germline loops: CDR1 LGHDT, CDR2 YNNKEL (reference sequence). The CDR3 contains 16 residues. DNA of the CDR3: TGTGCCAGCAGCCAACACGGGACAGGTTCCTCTACCGAGCAGTACTTC. Its protein product is CASSQHGTGSSTEQYF.

The chain is built from TRBV27 and TRBJ2-1, with 13 bases that match TRBD2. The trim removed 1 base at V and 14 bases at J, leaving 11 bases unmatched. Germline CDR1 is MNHEY and CDR2 is SMNVEV (reference sequence). The CDR3 has 16 amino acids. CDR3: CASSLLGLAGARWEFF. For the CDR3, the DNA is TGTGCCAGCAGTTTATTAGGACTAGCGGGGGCTCGTTGGGAGTTCTTC.

The V call is TRBV6-1, the J call TRBJ1-4, with D possibly being TRBD1 (5 bases). The CDR3 has 15 residues. CDR1 and CDR2 (germline): MNHNS, SASEGT. V gave up 1 base and J gave up 7 bases, with 13 bases separating them. The CDR3 protein is CASSEEEARAEKLFF. CDR3 nucleotide sequence: TGTGCCAGCAGTGAAGAAGAAGCCAGGGCTGAAAAACTGTTTTTT.

The rearrangement links TRBV5-4 to TRBJ1-1; D is unclear. The germline V gene has CDR1 SGHNT and CDR2 YYREEE (reference sequence). Trimming cost V 4 bases and J 3 bases, with 16 bases left between them. The CDR3 has 15 residues. The CDR3 loop reads CASSPGGIVDTEAFF. In DNA form, the CDR3 reads TGTGCCAGCAGCCCAGGAGGGATAGTAGACACTGAAGCTTTCTTT.

The chain employs TRBV5-4 and TRBJ2-2; perhaps TRBD2 as D (6 bases). Per the germline V gene, CDR1 is SGHNT and CDR2 is YYREEE (reference sequence). This CDR3 contains 17 residues. V dropped 0 bases and J dropped 3 bases, with 15 bases sitting between them. The CDR3 reads CASSLAWDRRDTGELFF. For the CDR3, the DNA is TGTGCCAGCAGCTTGGCCTGGGACCGGAGGGACACCGGGGAGCTGTTTTTT.

V and J are TRBV7-6 and TRBJ1-6; perhaps TRBD1 as D (6 bases). The CDR3 sequence is 20 residues long. Trimming removed 5 bases at V and 0 bases at J, with 23 bases between. CDR1 and CDR2 (germline): SGHVS, FNYEAQ. CDR3 in amino acids: CASSPSVQGTLSSYNSPLHF. In DNA, the CDR3 is TGTGCCAGCAGCCCCTCAGTACAGGGAACCCTTAGCTCCTATAATTCACCCCTCCACTTT.

The rearrangement links TRBV21-1 to TRBJ2-7; the table calls TRBD1, which could not be checked here. TRBV21-1 is annotated as a pseudogene. The CDR3 runs to 15 residues. The CDR3 protein is CASSRHGQGAYEQYF. The CDR3 region has the DNA TGTGCCAGCAGCAGACACGGACAGGGGGCCTACGAGCAGTACTTC.

The gene calls are TRBV9 and TRBJ1-2; TRBD1 aligns across 9 bases. This CDR3 has 16 residues. Germline values: CDR1 SGDLS, CDR2 YYNGEE. The trim removed 4 bases at V and 2 bases at J, leaving 9 bases unmatched. The CDR3 sequence: CASSFGGTGTNYGYTF. In DNA form, the CDR3 reads TGTGCCAGCAGCTTTGGCGGGACAGGGACCAACTATGGCTACACCTTC.